The 27 T cell receptor beta chains below all came from one sample that was sequenced in a study of control samples from healthy donors and cancer patients (TCRdb year 2020). The library was made by the immunoSEQ multiplex PCR assay. TCRdb took this table from immuneACCESS and kept in-frame rearrangements with V and J called. Such tables lack part of the clones; where checked against another copy, unresolved V genes explain under half of the gap, and the rest is unexplained. Across this sample there are some 22,000 clones, with around 84% seen only once. The top ten clones comprise 20% to 25% of the sample. Source material: PBMCs. The receptor source for this set is a man in his sixties with colorectal cancer.

The chain is built from TRBV5-5 and TRBJ2-5; 7 nucleotides match TRBD1. Germline V lookup: CDR1 SGHKS, CDR2 YYEKEE (reference sequence). With V trimmed by 7 bases and J by 5 bases, 11 bases remained unmatched. This CDR3 is 14 amino acids long. The CDR3 reads CASREIQGWETQYF. CDR3 sequence (DNA): TGTGCCAGCCGAGAGATACAGGGGTGGGAGACCCAGTACTTC.

This clone counts as medium-sized (0.01 to 0.1%). The rearrangement uses TRBV19 and TRBJ1-5; TRBD1 matches at 8 bases. CDR1 and CDR2 from the germline V gene are LNHDA and SQIVND (reference sequence). This CDR3 has 13 amino acids. J gave up 4 bases and V 4 bases, and 0 bases lay outside the gene matches. As DNA, the CDR3 is TGTGCCAGTAGTAGGGACAGGAATCAGCCCCAGCATTTT. It translates to CASSRDRNQPQHF.

The chain recombines TRBV4-1 with TRBJ2-1; D is uncertain. Trimming shortened V by 4 bases and J by 5 bases, and 12 bases separated the two germline ends. The CDR3 is 14 residues long. Germline V CDR1 and CDR2: MGHRA, YSYEKL. This CDR3 reads CASSPLAGNNEQFF. The CDR3 DNA is TGCGCCAGCAGCCCTCTGGCCGGAAACAATGAGCAGTTCTTC.

The gene calls are TRBV18 and TRBJ2-1, with TRBD1 matching over 8 bases. Germline CDR1 is KGHSH and CDR2 is LQKENI. V was pared by 6 bases and J by 7 bases, with 11 bases of the junction left unmatched. The CDR3 contains 15 residues. CDR3 nucleotide sequence: TGTGCCAGCTCCCCTAATAGTGGACAGGGTAATGAGCAGTTCTTC. Protein product: CASSPNSGQGNEQFF.

V and J are TRBV19 and TRBJ1-5, with D hard to call. CDR1 is LNHDA, CDR2 SQIVND, per germline (reference sequence). Trimming took 7 bases from V and 3 from J, leaving 7 bases between them. The CDR3 is 12 residues long. In DNA, the CDR3 is TGTGCCAGTAACTCCCTCAATCAGCCCCAGCATTTT. Encoded protein: CASNSLNQPQHF.

The rearrangement links TRBV2 to TRBJ1-4; 7 bases agree with TRBD1. The V gene's germline CDR1 is SNHLY and CDR2 FYNNEI. The length of the CDR3 is 13 residues. Losses at the gene ends were 7 bases for V and 6 bases for J; bases not matched to a gene: 5. The CDR3 loop reads CASTGQPDEKLFF. The DNA of the CDR3 is TGTGCCAGCACGGGACAGCCTGATGAAAAACTGTTTTTT.

The chain employs TRBV12-3 or TRBV12-4 and TRBJ1-5, with 8 bases fitting TRBD1. The length of the CDR3 is 13 residues. V lost 6 bases, J lost 4 bases, and 2 bases stayed unmatched. Here the CDR3 DNA reads TGTGCCAGCAGCCGACAGGGGAATCAGCCCCAGCATTTT. Residues: CASSRQGNQPQHF.

The chain combines TRBV2 with TRBJ1-1, with D possibly TRBD1 on 5 matching bases. V gave up 6 bases and J gave up 2 bases, with 13 bases separating them. There are 14 residues in the CDR3. CDR1 and CDR2 (germline): SNHLY, FYNNEI. CDR3 DNA sequence: TGTGCCAGCAGAATGACAGATGTAAACACTGAAGCTTTCTTT. Translation: CASRMTDVNTEAFF.

The gene calls are TRBV5-1 and TRBJ2-2; 7 bases line up with TRBD2. Germline lookup yields CDR1 SGHRS and CDR2 YFSETQ. J was trimmed by 6 bases and V by 6 bases; bases with no gene match: 11. CDR3 length: 15 amino acids. The CDR3 protein is CASTPLAGDAGELFF. The CDR3 nucleotides read TGCGCCAGCACCCCATTGGCGGGGGATGCCGGGGAGCTGTTTTTT.

The rearrangement uses TRBV19 and TRBJ2-6, with no clear D. CDR1 is LNHDA and CDR2 is SQIVND in the germline V gene (reference sequence). This CDR3 spans 17 amino acids. The V gene lost 5 bases and the J gene lost 0 bases, with 14 bases spanning the gap. CDR3 amino acids: CASSPTSDHSGANVLTF. Written as DNA, the CDR3 is TGTGCCAGTAGTCCAACATCAGACCACTCTGGGGCCAACGTCCTGACTTTC.

The J gene is TRBJ2-3, the V gene TRBV2, with D possibly matching TRBD1 (6 bases). In germline, CDR1 is SNHLY, CDR2 FYNNEI. This CDR3 is built from 16 residues. V shed 3 bases and J shed 3 bases, with 16 bases lying between them. CDR3 DNA sequence: TGTGCCAGCAGTGATGGGGCACAGCAGGGGACAGATACGCAGTATTTT. Protein product: CASSDGAQQGTDTQYF. Filled out from reference TRBV2 and TRBJ2-3, the complete variable domain reads EPEVTQTPSHQVTQMGQEVILRCVPISNHLYFYWYRQILGQKVEFLVSFYNNEISEKSEIFDDQFSVERPDGSNFTLKIRSTKLEDSAMYFCASSDGAQQGTDTQYFGPGTRLTVL.

This clone was counted a single time. The V call is TRBV5-1, the J call TRBJ2-7; TRBD1 matches 8 bases. The length of the CDR3 is 15 residues. From germline, CDR1 is SGHRS and CDR2 YFSETQ. Losses at the gene ends were 4 bases for V and 3 bases for J; bases not matched to a gene: 9. The CDR3 here is CASSPGQGNLYEQYF. Here the CDR3 DNA reads TGCGCCAGCAGCCCAGGACAGGGAAATCTCTACGAGCAGTACTTC.

The chain carries TRBV6-5 and TRBJ2-7; the D call may be TRBD1 or TRBD2 (6 bases each). Looked up from germline, CDR1 is MNHEY and CDR2 is SVGAGI. The ends were cut back, 8 bases at V and 0 bases at J, with 14 bases in the middle. The CDR3 runs 14 residues. CDR3 in DNA: TGTGCCAGCTCGATGGGGGGCAGCTCCTACGAGCAGTACTTC. This encodes CASSMGGSSYEQYF.

In this sample, this clone is medium-sized. V is TRBV14 and J is TRBJ1-1; TRBD1 agrees at 7 bases. Germline V lookup: CDR1 SGHDN, CDR2 FVKESK. This CDR3 comprises 15 residues. V lost 5 bases, J lost 1 base, and 7 bases stayed unmatched. The CDR3 loop reads CASSSRTGWNTEAFF. The CDR3 DNA is TGTGCCAGCAGCTCAAGGACAGGATGGAACACTGAAGCTTTCTTT.

The chain joins TRBV30 to TRBJ2-7, with D perhaps matching TRBD2 (5 bases). The germline V gene encodes CDR1 GTSNPN and CDR2 SVGIG (reference sequence). The CDR3 spans 11 residues. V shed 4 bases and J shed 7 bases, with 11 bases lying between them. CDR3 bases: TGTGCCTGGAATTCCCGGGAAGAGCAGTACTTC. As protein: CAWNSREEQYF.

The chain carries TRBV5-6 and TRBJ2-6; possibly TRBD1 for D (5 bases). Trimming removed 4 bases from V and 0 bases from J, with 17 bases in between. This CDR3 has 18 residues. Germline assignment: CDR1 SGHDT and CDR2 YYEEEE. Here the CDR3 DNA reads TGTGCCAGCAGCCCGACCAGGACAAGGAGCTCTGGGGCCAACGTCCTGACTTTC. Translated: CASSPTRTRSSGANVLTF.

This sequence joins TRBV3-1 (or the pseudogene TRBV3-2) and TRBJ1-2, with TRBD1 matching over 8 bases. Germline trimming cut 0 bases from V and 7 bases from J; bases unmatched to any gene: 7. The CDR3 covers 15 residues. Germline lookup yields CDR1 LGHDT and CDR2 YNNKEL (reference sequence). CDR3 in amino acids: CASSQDQTGAGGYTF. The CDR3 DNA sequence: TGTGCCAGCAGCCAAGACCAGACAGGGGCCGGTGGCTACACCTTC.

J is TRBJ1-2 and V is TRBV7-2; TRBD1 matches at 7 bases. CDR1 and CDR2 (germline): SGHTA, FQGNSA. Trimming removed 1 base from V and 10 bases from J; junction bases left unmatched: 9. The CDR3 spans 14 residues. CDR3 coding DNA: TGTGCCAGCAGCTTAGTAGGACAGGTTGTTGACTACACCTTC. It is translated as CASSLVGQVVDYTF. The entire variable domain, with the rest obtained from reference TRBV7-2 and TRBJ1-2, is as follows: GAGVSQSPSNKVTEKGKDVELRCDPISGHTALYWYRQSLGQGLEFLIYFQGNSAPDKSGLPSDRFSAERTGGSVSTLTIQRTQQEDSAVYLCASSLVGQVVDYTFGSGTRLTVV.

The chain uses TRBV10-1 and TRBJ2-2, with D possibly TRBD2 on 6 matching bases. Trimming cost V 6 bases and J 0 bases, with 11 bases left between them. The germline gives CDR1 WNHNN, CDR2 SYGVQD (reference sequence). The CDR3 length is 15 residues. The CDR3 sequence: CASSRGTANTGELFF. CDR3 nucleotides: TGCGCCAGCAGCCGAGGGACTGCGAACACCGGGGAGCTGTTTTTT.

The rearrangement uses TRBV15 and TRBJ2-3, with unresolved D. CDR1 LNHNV and CDR2 YYDKDF come from the germline V gene (reference sequence). V was clipped by 0 bases and J by 6 bases, with 7 bases between them. The CDR3 consists of 13 residues. In DNA form, the CDR3 reads TGTGCCACCAGCAGAGATCTCGCGGATACGCAGTATTTT. Encoded protein: CATSRDLADTQYF.

The chain couples TRBV27 to TRBJ2-7; D remains ambiguous. Germline V gene sequence: CDR1 MNHEY, CDR2 SMNVEV (reference sequence). Trimming left V 7 bases short and J 3 bases short, with 19 bases between. CDR3 length equals 15 residues. CDR3 in amino acids: CASTINVGRLYEQYF. The CDR3 region has the DNA TGTGCCAGCACCATAAATGTAGGGCGACTCTACGAGCAGTACTTC.

This clone occurred once. The chain employs TRBV20-1 and TRBJ1-2; TRBD1 matches at 9 bases. Trimming removed 3 bases from V and 4 bases from J; junction bases left unmatched: 9. Germline V gene data show CDR1 as DFQATT and CDR2 as SNEGSKA (reference sequence). The CDR3 spans 15 residues. The CDR3 protein is CSASGDRGGSYGYTF. Written as DNA, the CDR3 is TGCAGTGCTAGTGGCGACAGGGGGGGATCCTATGGCTACACCTTC.

The chain couples TRBV5-4 to TRBJ1-1; D is undetermined. CDR1 is SGHNT, CDR2 YYREEE, per germline (reference sequence). V was trimmed by 6 bases and J by 3 bases, leaving 15 bases between them. This CDR3 comprises 14 residues. The CDR3 nucleotides are TGTGCCAGCACCCGGACGAAGGCGGACACTGAAGCTTTCTTT. Translation gives CASTRTKADTEAFF.

The genes are TRBV5-1 and TRBJ1-6, with D perhaps matching TRBD1 (5 bases). The V and J ends lost 6 bases and 10 bases respectively, with 20 bases between them. Per the germline V gene, CDR1 is SGHRS and CDR2 is YFSETQ. The CDR3 totals 15 residues. Here the CDR3 DNA reads TGCGCCAGCACCCCTACGGCAGGGAAGGAATCACCCCTCCACTTT. Protein sequence: CASTPTAGKESPLHF.

The chain is built from TRBV30 and TRBJ1-4; D may be TRBD1 (5 bases). Germline CDR1 reads GTSNPN; CDR2 reads SVGIG (reference sequence). The ends were cut back, 5 bases at V and 8 bases at J, with 15 bases in the middle. CDR3 size: 13 residues. CDR3 nucleotide sequence: TGTGCCTGGGCGCAGGGTGAGGGGGAAAAACTGTTTTTT. Amino acids: CAWAQGEGEKLFF.

This rearrangement joins TRBV6-6 to TRBJ1-2, with unresolved D. With 4 bases removed from V and 9 bases from J, the gap between germline ends came to 6 bases. The length of the CDR3 is 10 residues. CDR1 and CDR2 (germline): MNHNY, SVGAGI (reference sequence). CDR3 sequence: CASSFLSYTF. The CDR3 bases are TGTGCCAGCAGTTTCCTTAGCTACACCTTC.

The J gene is TRBJ1-6, the V gene TRBV7-9, with 8 bases that match TRBD1. The germline V gene has CDR1 SEHNR and CDR2 FQNEAQ (reference sequence). V dropped 4 bases and J dropped 14; count of bases not matched to a gene: 7. This CDR3 contains 13 residues. The CDR3 region is CASSSLDRVALHF. In DNA form, the CDR3 reads TGTGCCAGCAGCTCCCTGGACAGGGTGGCCCTCCACTTT.